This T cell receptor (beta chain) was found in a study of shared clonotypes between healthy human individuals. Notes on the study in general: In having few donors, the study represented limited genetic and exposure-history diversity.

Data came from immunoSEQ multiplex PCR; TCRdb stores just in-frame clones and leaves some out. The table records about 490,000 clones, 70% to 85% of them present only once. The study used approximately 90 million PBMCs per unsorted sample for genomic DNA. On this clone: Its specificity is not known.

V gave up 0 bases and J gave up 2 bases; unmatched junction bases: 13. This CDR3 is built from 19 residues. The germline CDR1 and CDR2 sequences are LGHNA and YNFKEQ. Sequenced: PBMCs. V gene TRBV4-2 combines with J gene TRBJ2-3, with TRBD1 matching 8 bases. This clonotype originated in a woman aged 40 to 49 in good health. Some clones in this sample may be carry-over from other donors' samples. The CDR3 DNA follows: TGTGCCAGCAGCCAAGATAGGCGGTCAGGGGGCACTAACACAGATACGCAGTATTTT. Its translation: CASSQDRRSGGTNTDTQYF.